A selection of T cell receptor beta chains follows, all from one sample in a study of blood T cell repertoires in COVID-19. Data came from immunoSEQ multiplex PCR; TCRdb stores just in-frame clones and leaves some out. The profile shows hundreds of thousands of clones, about 80% of them singletons. Sequencing was performed on peripheral blood. These receptors came from an elderly woman with active or convalescent COVID-19. Both conserved end residues are part of each CDR3. D genes are given only for firm matches.

d_call j_call v_call cdr3_aa cdr3_nt
. TRBJ2-5 TRBV3-1/TRBV3-2 CASSQFQGGQYF TGTGCCAGCAGCCAATTCCAAGGGGGCCAGTACTTC
TRBD1 TRBJ1-2 TRBV9 CASSVGQGTNYGYTF TGTGCCAGCAGCGTGGGACAGGGGACTAACTATGGCTACACCTTC
. TRBJ1-1 TRBV4-2 CASSQAEGVYEAFF TGTGCCAGCAGCCAAGCAGAGGGGGTGTATGAAGCTTTCTTT
. TRBJ1-1 TRBV28 CASSLSRVSGFF TGTGCCAGCAGTTTAAGCCGGGTATCGGGTTTCTTT
TRBD1 TRBJ1-5 TRBV18 CASSQGGFVQPQHF TGTGCCAGCTCACAAGGGGGCTTTGTTCAGCCCCAGCATTTT
. TRBJ1-4 TRBV18 CASSPRTESNEKLFF TGTGCCAGCTCACCCAGGACAGAATCTAATGAAAAACTGTTTTTT
TRBD1 TRBJ1-5 TRBV5-5 CASSWDSLQGPQHF TGTGCCAGCAGCTGGGACAGTCTTCAAGGGCCCCAGCATTTT
TRBD2 TRBJ2-7 TRBV28 CASSPTSGRPEQYF TGTGCCAGCAGTCCGACTAGCGGGAGGCCCGAGCAGTACTTC
. TRBJ2-7 TRBV10-1 CASSASAGPYEQYF TGCGCCAGCAGTGCATCCGCAGGCCCCTACGAGCAGTACTTC
TRBD1 TRBJ2-5 TRBV30 CAWSVGTAIQETQYF TGTGCCTGGAGTGTTGGGACAGCCATACAAGAGACCCAGTACTTC
TRBD1 TRBJ1-5 TRBV6-5 CASSPGQGASQPQHF TGTGCCAGTAGTCCGGGACAGGGGGCCAGTCAGCCCCAGCATTTT
TRBD1 TRBJ2-3 TRBV3-1/TRBV3-2 CASNMGTGTTDTQYF TGTGCCAGCAACATGGGGACAGGGACCACAGATACGCAGTATTTT
. TRBJ1-5 TRBV25-1 CASSETGTHQPQHF TGTGCCAGCAGTGAAACAGGAACCCATCAGCCCCAGCATTTT
. TRBJ1-3 TRBV5-1 CASSLQRDTIYF TGCGCCAGCAGCTTGCAGAGGGACACCATATATTTT
TRBD1 TRBJ1-1 TRBV5-1 CASSLGRQGRIANTEAFF TGCGCCAGCAGCTTGGGAAGACAGGGAAGGATAGCGAACACTGAAGCTTTCTTT